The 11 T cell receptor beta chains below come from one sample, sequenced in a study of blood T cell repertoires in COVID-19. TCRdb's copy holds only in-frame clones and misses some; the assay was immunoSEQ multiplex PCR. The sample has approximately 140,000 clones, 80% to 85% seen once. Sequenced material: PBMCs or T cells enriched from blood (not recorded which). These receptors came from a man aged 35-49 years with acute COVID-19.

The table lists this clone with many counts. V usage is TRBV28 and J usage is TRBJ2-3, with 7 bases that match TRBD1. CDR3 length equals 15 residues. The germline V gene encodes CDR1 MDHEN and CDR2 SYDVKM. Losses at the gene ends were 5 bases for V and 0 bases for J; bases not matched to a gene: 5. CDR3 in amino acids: CASSRGGLSTDTQYF. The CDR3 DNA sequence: TGTGCCAGCAGTAGAGGGGGCCTAAGCACAGATACGCAGTATTTT.

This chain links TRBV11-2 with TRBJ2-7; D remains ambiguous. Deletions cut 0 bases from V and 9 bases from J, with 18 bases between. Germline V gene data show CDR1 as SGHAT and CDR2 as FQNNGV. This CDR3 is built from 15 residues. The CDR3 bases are TGTGCCAGCAGCTTAGAACCCAGGCCTATCGACGGGCAGTACTTC. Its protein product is CASSLEPRPIDGQYF. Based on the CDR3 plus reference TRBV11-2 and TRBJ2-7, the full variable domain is EAGVAQSPRYKIIEKRQSVAFWCNPISGHATLYWYQQILGQGPKLLIQFQNNGVVDDSQLPKDRFSAERLKGVDSTLKIQPAKLEDSAVYLCASSLEPRPIDGQYFGPGTRLTVT.

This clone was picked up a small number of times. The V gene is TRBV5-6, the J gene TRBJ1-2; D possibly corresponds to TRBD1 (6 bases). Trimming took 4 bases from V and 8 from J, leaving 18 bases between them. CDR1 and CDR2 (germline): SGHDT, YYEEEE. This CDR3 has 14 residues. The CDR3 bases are TGTGCCAGCAGCATCCCCGGGGGGCCCAGGGGCTACACCTTC. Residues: CASSIPGGPRGYTF.

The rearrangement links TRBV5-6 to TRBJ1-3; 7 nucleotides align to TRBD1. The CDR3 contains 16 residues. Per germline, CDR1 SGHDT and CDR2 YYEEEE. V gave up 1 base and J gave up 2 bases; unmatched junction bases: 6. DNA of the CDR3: TGTGCCAGCAGCTTGAGAACAGGGGTGGCTGGAAACACCATATATTTT. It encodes CASSLRTGVAGNTIYF.

The CDR3 here is CASSPTGVSTDTQYF. In nucleotides, the CDR3 is TGCGCCAGCAGCCCGACAGGGGTCAGCACAGATACGCAGTATTTT. The V and J genes are TRBV5-1 and TRBJ2-3; TRBD1 matches at 8 bases. The trim removed 4 bases at V and 0 bases at J, leaving 4 bases unmatched. The V gene's germline CDR1 is SGHRS and CDR2 YFSETQ. The CDR3 is made up of 15 amino acids. Full variable domain (remainder filled in from reference TRBV5-1 and TRBJ2-3): KAGVTQTPRYLIKTRGQQVTLSCSPISGHRSVSWYQQTPGQGLQFLFEYFSETQRNKGNFPGRFSGRQFSNSRSEMNVSTLELGDSALYLCASSPTGVSTDTQYFGPGTRLTVL.

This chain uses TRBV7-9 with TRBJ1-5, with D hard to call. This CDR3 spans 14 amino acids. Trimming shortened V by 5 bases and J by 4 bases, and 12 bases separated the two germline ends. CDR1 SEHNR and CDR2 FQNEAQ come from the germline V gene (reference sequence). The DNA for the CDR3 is TGTGCCAGCAGCGCCGGAGAGGGTAATCAGCCCCAGCATTTT. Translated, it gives CASSAGEGNQPQHF. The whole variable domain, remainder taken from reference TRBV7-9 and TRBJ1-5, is DTGVSQNPRHKITKRGQNVTFRCDPISEHNRLYWYRQTLGQGPEFLTYFQNEAQLEKSRLLSDRFSAERPKGSFSTLEIQRTEQGDSAMYLCASSAGEGNQPQHFGDGTRLSIL.

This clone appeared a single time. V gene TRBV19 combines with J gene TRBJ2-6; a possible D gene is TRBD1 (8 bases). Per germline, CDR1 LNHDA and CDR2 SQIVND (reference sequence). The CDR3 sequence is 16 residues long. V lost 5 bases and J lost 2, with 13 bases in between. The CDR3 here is CASSGQGGTGANVLTF. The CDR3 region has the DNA TGTGCCAGTAGTGGACAGGGAGGGACTGGGGCCAACGTCCTGACTTTC.

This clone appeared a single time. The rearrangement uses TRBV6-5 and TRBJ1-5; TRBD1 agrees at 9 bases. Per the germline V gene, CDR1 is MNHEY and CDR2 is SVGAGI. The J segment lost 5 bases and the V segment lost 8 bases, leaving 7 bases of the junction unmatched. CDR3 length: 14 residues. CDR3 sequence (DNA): TGTGCCAGCGGAGAGAACAGGGGGCATCAGCCCCAGCATTTT. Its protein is CASGENRGHQPQHF.

The CDR3 DNA reads as TGTGCCAGCAGCGTCCGGACAGGGGGGGGCCAGCCCCAGCATTTT. Residues: CASSVRTGGGQPQHF. This chain uses TRBV7-2 with TRBJ1-5; 10 bases match TRBD1. The CDR3 runs 15 residues. Germline assignment: CDR1 SGHTA and CDR2 FQGNSA. J was trimmed by 7 bases and V by 5 bases; bases with no gene match: 8.

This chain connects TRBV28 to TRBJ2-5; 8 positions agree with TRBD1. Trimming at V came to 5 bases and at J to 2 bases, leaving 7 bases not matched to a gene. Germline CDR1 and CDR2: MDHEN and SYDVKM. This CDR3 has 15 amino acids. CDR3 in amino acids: CASSTTGGLQETQYF. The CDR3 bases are TGTGCCAGCAGTACAACAGGGGGTCTACAAGAGACCCAGTACTTC.

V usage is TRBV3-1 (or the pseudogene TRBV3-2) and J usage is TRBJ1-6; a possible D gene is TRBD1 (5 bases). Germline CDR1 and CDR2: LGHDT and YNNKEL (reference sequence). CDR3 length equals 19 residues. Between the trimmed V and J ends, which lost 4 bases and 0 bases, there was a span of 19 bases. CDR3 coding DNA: TGTGCCAGCAGCCGGGGCACAGAAGTCTGGAGCTCCTATAATTCACCCCTCCACTTT. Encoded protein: CASSRGTEVWSSYNSPLHF.